The clone carrying this TCR beta chain was observed a handful of times. Germline V gives CDR1 SQVTM, CDR2 ANQGSEA. After removal of 7 bases from V and 5 bases from J, the junction contained 7 bases not matched to a gene. This CDR3 has 13 amino acids. PCR was performed a second time for about 7 to 12 cycles using a sample-barcoded 5' primer and a J-beta primer mix. MiXCR was run by TCRdb on the 5' RACE reads, yielding one entry per CDR3 protein. This repertoire shows 580,000 or so distinct CDR3 sequences, around 48% found once; its top ten account for about 22%. This specimen belongs to a study of blood T cells in healthy people across ages. Study as a whole: T cells yielded about one barcoded beta molecule per two cells through template switching.

This chain links TRBV29-1 with TRBJ2-3; 9 bases agree with TRBD1. The sequenced material came from blood. The receptor's source is a man older than 75 in good health. The CDR3 protein is CSDLQGARDTQYF. The CDR3 bases are TGCAGCGACCTACAGGGGGCGAGAGATACGCAGTATTTT.